The 18 T cell receptor beta chains below all came from one sample that was sequenced in a study of neurological immune-mediated disorders. Using its own MiXCR run on the 5' RACE reads, TCRdb lists one record per CDR3 protein. The data contain 54,000 or so distinct CDR3 sequences, approximately 4% of them singletons. Sequencing was carried out using PBMCs. These TCRs come from a young woman with multiple sclerosis.

This clonotype was recorded at least ten times. V gene TRBV13 combines with J gene TRBJ2-7, with 9 bases aligning to TRBD1. The germline V gene has CDR1 PRHDT and CDR2 FYEKMQ (reference sequence). Trimming took 4 bases from V and 6 from J; bases not matched to a gene: 7. The CDR3 is 14 amino acids. CDR3 nucleotide sequence: TGTGCCAGCAGCTCCGGGACAGGGATGCTCGAGCAGTACTTC. Translated: CASSSGTGMLEQYF.

This clonotype was recorded at least ten times. This chain uses TRBV5-1 with TRBJ1-5; a weak D match, TRBD1 (6 bases). Germline values: CDR1 SGHRS, CDR2 YFSETQ. CDR3 length equals 15 residues. Trimming left V 2 bases short and J 2 bases short, with 11 bases between. CDR3: CASSLQGGRNQPQHF. CDR3 nucleotides: TGCGCCAGCAGCTTACAGGGAGGGCGCAATCAGCCCCAGCATTTT.

Ten or more counts support this clonotype. The rearrangement links TRBV7-9 to TRBJ2-2; 9 positions match TRBD1. Trimming removed 5 bases from V and 4 bases from J; junction bases left unmatched: 8. The CDR3 is 16 residues long. Germline lookup yields CDR1 SEHNR and CDR2 FQNEAQ (reference sequence). The CDR3 sequence is CASSPQGASITGELFF. CDR3 in DNA: TGTGCCAGCAGCCCACAGGGGGCGTCAATCACCGGGGAGCTGTTTTTT. The whole variable domain, filled in from reference TRBV7-9 and TRBJ2-2, reads DTGVSQNPRHKITKRGQNVTFRCDPISEHNRLYWYRQTLGQGPEFLTYFQNEAQLEKSRLLSDRFSAERPKGSFSTLEIQRTEQGDSAMYLCASSPQGASITGELFFGEGSRLTVL.

This clonotype showed up many times. The rearrangement joins TRBV12-3 or TRBV12-4 to TRBJ2-5; TRBD2 matches at 7 bases. With V trimmed by 3 bases and J by 13 bases, 8 bases remained unmatched. This CDR3 spans 12 amino acids. The CDR3 is CASSFSTSSGYF. CDR3 nucleotides: TGTGCCAGCAGTTTCTCGACTAGCTCGGGGTACTTC.

This clonotype has ten or more counts. V usage is TRBV7-6 and J usage is TRBJ2-5, with 7 bases fitting TRBD2. CDR1 SGHVS and CDR2 FNYEAQ come from the germline V gene. Losses at the gene ends were 5 bases for V and 1 base for J; bases not matched to a gene: 4. This CDR3 has 14 amino acids. The CDR3 spells CASSGASGQETQYF. The CDR3 bases are TGTGCCAGCAGCGGTGCTAGCGGCCAAGAGACCCAGTACTTC.

This chain's CDR3 is CSAGRRLQETQYF. CDR3 nucleotide sequence: TGCAGTGCTGGCCGCCGACTCCAAGAGACCCAGTACTTC. The chain is built from TRBV20-1 and TRBJ2-5; D ambiguous. CDR3 length equals 13 residues. Germline lookup yields CDR1 DFQATT and CDR2 SNEGSKA (reference sequence). The V end was cut by 5 bases, the J end by 1 base, with 11 bases between.

This clonotype was recorded at least ten times. The chain couples TRBV27 to TRBJ1-1, with D possibly being TRBD1 (5 bases). This CDR3 contains 17 residues. Between the trimmed V and J ends, which lost 4 bases and 2 bases, there was a span of 20 bases. CDR1 MNHEY and CDR2 SMNVEV come from the germline V gene (reference sequence). The CDR3 bases are TGTGCCAGCAGTTCAGACCTGATGGGACCGGGAAACACTGAAGCTTTCTTT. Translating gives CASSSDLMGPGNTEAFF.

This clonotype was counted at least ten times. The gene calls are TRBV20-1 and TRBJ2-2; D assignment may be TRBD1 or TRBD2 (6 bases each). Germline CDR1 DFQATT, CDR2 SNEGSKA (reference sequence). Deletions cut 3 bases from V and 4 bases from J, with 15 bases between. The CDR3 consists of 15 residues. In DNA form, the CDR3 reads TGCAGTGCTAGCGGGGGCGGTGCACGCACCGGGGAGCTGTTTTTT. This sequence encodes CSASGGGARTGELFF.

In its sample, this clonotype was seen many times. The rearrangement joins TRBV12-3 or TRBV12-4 to TRBJ2-3; the match to TRBD2 covers 16 bases. The junction had 8 bases not matched to a gene; V was cut back by 0 bases and J by 2 bases. The length of the CDR3 is 20 residues. The chain's CDR3 is CASSLAPGLAGGPSTDTQYF. For the CDR3, the DNA is TGTGCCAGCAGTTTAGCTCCGGGACTAGCGGGAGGGCCCTCCACAGATACGCAGTATTTT.

Ten or more counts support this clonotype. The chain recombines TRBV5-1 with TRBJ1-1, with a possible D match to TRBD1 (5 bases). V lost 0 bases, J lost 4 bases, and 13 bases lay in between. This CDR3 is built from 15 residues. Per the germline V gene, CDR1 is SGHRS and CDR2 is YFSETQ. The CDR3 DNA reads as TGCGCCAGCAGCTTGGAAGGGGCGCGGGGCACTGAAGCTTTCTTT. Translating gives CASSLEGARGTEAFF. Combining the CDR3 with reference TRBV5-1 and TRBJ1-1 gives the whole variable domain KAGVTQTPRYLIKTRGQQVTLSCSPISGHRSVSWYQQTPGQGLQFLFEYFSETQRNKGNFPGRFSGRQFSNSRSEMNVSTLELGDSALYLCASSLEGARGTEAFFGQGTRLTVV.

This clonotype was counted ten times or more. The chain couples TRBV7-6 to TRBJ2-1; D gene uncertain. The CDR3 is 15 residues long. CDR1 and CDR2 (germline): SGHVS, FNYEAQ. Between the trimmed V and J ends, which lost 1 base and 5 bases, there was a span of 12 bases. CDR3 nucleotides: TGTGCCAGCAGCTTAGACGCGCTAGGGAACAATGAGCAGTTCTTC. Protein: CASSLDALGNNEQFF.

This clonotype has ten or more counts. This CDR3 reads CASSAGQTIIEAFF. The CDR3, as DNA: TGTGCCAGCAGTGCCGGACAGACGATCATTGAAGCTTTCTTT. The V gene is TRBV5-6, the J gene TRBJ1-1, with D possibly TRBD1 on 6 matching bases. The V gene lost 5 bases and the J gene lost 7 bases, with 18 bases spanning the gap. The CDR3 totals 14 residues. Germline lookup yields CDR1 SGHDT and CDR2 YYEEEE.

The table lists this clonotype with many counts. This chain uses TRBV5-4 with TRBJ1-4; 7 bases map to TRBD1. Germline CDR1 is SGHNT and CDR2 is YYREEE (reference sequence). With V trimmed by 0 bases and J by 1 base, 3 bases remained unmatched. The length of the CDR3 is 16 residues. DNA of the CDR3: TGTGCCAGCAGCTTGGGACAGGGAGTAACTAATGAAAAACTGTTTTTT. Its protein product is CASSLGQGVTNEKLFF.

At least ten counts were recorded for this clonotype. J is TRBJ1-2 and V is TRBV20-1; D call uncertain. This CDR3 region has 14 residues. Trimming cost V 5 bases and J 6 bases, with 19 bases left between them. Germline V lookup: CDR1 DFQATT, CDR2 SNEGSKA (reference sequence). Here the CDR3 DNA reads TGCAGTGCTGGGATACCGGTGAAAAAACATGGCTACACCTTC. Its translation: CSAGIPVKKHGYTF.

This chain joins TRBV2 and TRBJ2-2, with D perhaps given as TRBD1 or TRBD2 (5 bases each). V was trimmed by 7 bases and J by 4 bases, leaving 13 bases between them. Germline V gene lookup returns CDR1 SNHLY and CDR2 FYNNEI. This CDR3 spans 14 amino acids. In nucleotides, the CDR3 is TGTGCCAGCAATCAGTTTGGGGGCACCGGGGAGCTGTTTTTT. This sequence encodes CASNQFGGTGELFF.

In its sample, this clonotype was seen many times. The J gene is TRBJ1-5, the V gene TRBV28; D might be TRBD1 (5 bases). CDR1 MDHEN and CDR2 SYDVKM come from the germline V gene. The germline V and J ends were trimmed by 7 bases and 7 bases, with 14 bases remaining between them. The CDR3 has 13 residues. CDR3: CASTPVGPQPQHF. The CDR3 DNA is TGTGCCAGCACCCCAGTGGGGCCACAGCCCCAGCATTTT.

This clonotype showed up many times. The chain links TRBV27 to TRBJ1-2; no clear D. This CDR3 has 14 amino acids. V gave up 5 bases and J gave up 7 bases, with 17 bases separating them. The V gene's germline CDR1 is MNHEY and CDR2 SMNVEV (reference sequence). This CDR3 reads CASSTRRAPSGYTF. As DNA, the CDR3 is TGTGCCAGCAGTACCCGGAGGGCACCCAGTGGCTACACCTTC.

Turning to this clonotype: Germline is not matched at one junction end, which may reflect a read error. The chain links TRBV7-9 to TRBJ2-4, with D perhaps being TRBD1 or TRBD2 (5 bases each). The CDR3 runs 13 residues. Germline V gives CDR1 SEHNR, CDR2 FQNEAQ (reference sequence). Here the CDR3 DNA reads TGTGCCACCGATTGGGGGTCCAAAAAAATTCAGTACTTC. Protein product: CATDWGSKKIQYF.